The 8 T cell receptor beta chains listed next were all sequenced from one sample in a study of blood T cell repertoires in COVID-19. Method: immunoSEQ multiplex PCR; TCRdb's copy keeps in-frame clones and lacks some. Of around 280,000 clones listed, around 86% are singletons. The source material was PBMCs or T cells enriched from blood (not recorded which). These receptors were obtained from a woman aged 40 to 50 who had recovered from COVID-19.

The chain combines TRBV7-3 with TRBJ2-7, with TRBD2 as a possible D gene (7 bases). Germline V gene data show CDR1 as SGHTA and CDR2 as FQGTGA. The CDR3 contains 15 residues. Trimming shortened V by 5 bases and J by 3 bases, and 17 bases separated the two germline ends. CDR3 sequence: CASSLGGGNYYEQYF. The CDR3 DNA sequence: TGTGCCAGCAGCCTAGGCGGGGGCAACTACTACGAGCAGTACTTC.

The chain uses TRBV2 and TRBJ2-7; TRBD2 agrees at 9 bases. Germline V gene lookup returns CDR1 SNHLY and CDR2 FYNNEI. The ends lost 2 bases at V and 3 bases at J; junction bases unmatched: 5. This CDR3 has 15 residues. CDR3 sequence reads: CASSEQAGGGYEQYF. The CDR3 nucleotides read TGTGCCAGCAGTGAACAAGCGGGGGGCGGCTACGAGCAGTACTTC.

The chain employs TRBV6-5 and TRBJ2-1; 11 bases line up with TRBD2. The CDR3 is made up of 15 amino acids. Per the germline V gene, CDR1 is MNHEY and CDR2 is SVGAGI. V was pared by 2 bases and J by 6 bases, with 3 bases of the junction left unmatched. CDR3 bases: TGTGCCAGCAGTTACCTAGCGGGGGGTTCCAATGAGCAGTTCTTC. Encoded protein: CASSYLAGGSNEQFF.

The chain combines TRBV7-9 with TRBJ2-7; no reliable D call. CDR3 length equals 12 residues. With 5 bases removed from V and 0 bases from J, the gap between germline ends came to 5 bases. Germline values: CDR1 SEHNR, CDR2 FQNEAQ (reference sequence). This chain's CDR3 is CASSAGSYEQYF. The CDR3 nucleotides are TGTGCCAGCAGCGCCGGCTCCTACGAGCAGTACTTC.

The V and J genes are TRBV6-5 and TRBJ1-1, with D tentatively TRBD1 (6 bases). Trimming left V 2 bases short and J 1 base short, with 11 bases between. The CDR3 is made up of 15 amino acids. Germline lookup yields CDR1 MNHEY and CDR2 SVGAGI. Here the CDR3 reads CASSYGQFWNTEAFF. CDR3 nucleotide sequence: TGTGCCAGCAGTTACGGACAGTTCTGGAACACTGAAGCTTTCTTT.

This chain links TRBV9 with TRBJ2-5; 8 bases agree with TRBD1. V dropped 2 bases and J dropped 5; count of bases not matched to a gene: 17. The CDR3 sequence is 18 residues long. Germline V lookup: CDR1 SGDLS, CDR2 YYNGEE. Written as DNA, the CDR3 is TGTGCCAGCAGCGTTCGAGGGACAGGTGACGTTGGGGGGGAGACCCAGTACTTC. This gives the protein CASSVRGTGDVGGETQYF.

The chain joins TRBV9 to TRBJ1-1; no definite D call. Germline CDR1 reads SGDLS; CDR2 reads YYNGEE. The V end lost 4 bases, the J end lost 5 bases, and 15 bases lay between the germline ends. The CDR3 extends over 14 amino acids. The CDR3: CASSPSRGKTEAFF. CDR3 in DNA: TGTGCCAGCAGCCCTTCCCGGGGTAAGACTGAAGCTTTCTTT.

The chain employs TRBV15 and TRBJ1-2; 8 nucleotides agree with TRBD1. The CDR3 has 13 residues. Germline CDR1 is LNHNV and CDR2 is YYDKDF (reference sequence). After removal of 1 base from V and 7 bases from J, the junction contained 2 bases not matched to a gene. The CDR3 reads CATSRGTGSGYTF. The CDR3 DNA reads TGTGCCACCAGCAGAGGGACAGGGTCTGGCTACACCTTC.